Listed here are 30 T cell receptor beta chains from one sample, sequenced in a study of beta chain features in type 1 diabetes. Study conclusions and caveats: Patients with Type 1 diabetes showed moderately but significantly shorter TCRB CDR3s in all four CD4+ subsets.

Their recognized antigens are unknown. Every bit of the isolated RNA underwent reverse transcription, so sequencing read expressed TCRB transcripts. The protocol was immunoSEQ multiplex PCR, while the TCRdb copy is restricted to in-frame clones and leaves out a portion. Here the sample spans 310,000 or so clones, approximately 15% being singletons. The sequenced sample was naive CD4+ T cells from blood. The receptor set was obtained from a man aged 18 to 30 with type 1 diabetes.

J is TRBJ2-3 and V is TRBV7-9; 9 bases agree with TRBD1. CDR3 size: 17 residues. Germline V lookup: CDR1 SEHNR, CDR2 FQNEAQ (reference sequence). V was clipped by 3 bases and J by 7 bases; unmatched bases: 14. CDR3 residues: CASSFRTPGQGAHTQYF. CDR3 in DNA: TGTGCCAGCAGCTTTCGGACACCGGGACAGGGTGCACATACGCAGTATTTT.

The V and J genes are TRBV18 and TRBJ2-4, with TRBD1 matching over 9 bases. Trimming cost V 3 bases and J 7 bases; bases outside gene matches: 10. Germline loops: CDR1 KGHSH, CDR2 LQKENI. The CDR3 is made up of 16 amino acids. CDR3 DNA: TGTGCCAGCTCACCTCTTGCGGGACAGGGAGTTAACATTCAGTACTTC. Translated, it gives CASSPLAGQGVNIQYF.

This clone has only a few counts. The chain carries TRBV6-6 and TRBJ2-7; 10 nucleotides align to TRBD2. The V gene's germline CDR1 is MNHNY and CDR2 SVGAGI (reference sequence). The CDR3 consists of 16 residues. J lost 5 bases, V lost 0 bases, and 7 bases had no gene match. The CDR3 bases are TGTGCCAGCAGTTACTCGGTGAGCGGGAGGGCCCACGAGCAGTACTTC. This sequence encodes CASSYSVSGRAHEQYF.

The rearrangement uses TRBV13 and TRBJ1-2, with TRBD1 identical over 7 bases. Trimming removed 5 bases from V and 0 bases from J; junction bases left unmatched: 15. Looked up from germline, CDR1 is PRHDT and CDR2 is FYEKMQ (reference sequence). The length of the CDR3 is 18 residues. The CDR3 protein is CASSPRTGDSLANYGYTF. CDR3 coding DNA: TGTGCCAGCAGCCCCCGGACTGGGGACAGCCTAGCTAACTATGGCTACACCTTC.

This chain connects TRBV27 to TRBJ2-3, with D hard to call. Trimming shortened V by 2 bases and J by 3 bases, and 6 bases separated the two germline ends. This CDR3 has 13 residues. The germline V gene encodes CDR1 MNHEY and CDR2 SMNVEV (reference sequence). CDR3 amino acids: CASSLVRTDTQYF. In DNA, the CDR3 is TGTGCCAGCAGTTTAGTCAGGACAGATACGCAGTATTTT.

The chain employs TRBV25-1 and TRBJ1-1; possibly TRBD1 for D (5 bases). Germline assignment: CDR1 MGHDK and CDR2 SYGVNS. The germline V and J ends were trimmed by 5 bases and 1 base, with 14 bases remaining between them. CDR3 length: 15 residues. This chain's CDR3 is CASSRRGVSNTEAFF. DNA of the CDR3: TGTGCCAGCAGTCGGAGGGGAGTATCGAACACTGAAGCTTTCTTT.

V usage is TRBV28 and J usage is TRBJ1-1, with 7 bases identical to TRBD1. Trimming removed 3 bases from V and 6 bases from J; junction bases left unmatched: 4. The germline V gene has CDR1 MDHEN and CDR2 SYDVKM. The CDR3 has 13 residues. The CDR3 loop is CASSLGQLPEAFF. The CDR3 DNA reads as TGTGCCAGCAGTTTGGGACAGCTGCCTGAAGCTTTCTTT.

The chain employs TRBV30 and TRBJ2-6, with TRBD1 identical over 8 bases. V trimming: 3 bases; J trimming: 1 base; junction bases outside the gene matches: 11. The CDR3 runs to 18 residues. Germline CDR1 reads GTSNPN; CDR2 reads SVGIG (reference sequence). The CDR3 here is CAWSLVRTGNSGANVLTF. The CDR3 bases are TGTGCCTGGAGCTTAGTCCGGACAGGGAATTCTGGGGCCAACGTCCTGACTTTC. The full variable domain, with the rest looked up from reference TRBV30 and TRBJ2-6, is SQTIHQWPATLVQPVGSPLSLECTVEGTSNPNLYWYRQAAGRGLQLLFYSVGIGQISSEVPQNLSASRPQDRQFILSSKKLLLSDSGFYLCAWSLVRTGNSGANVLTFGAGSRLTVL.

V usage is TRBV5-1 and J usage is TRBJ2-7, with TRBD1 matching over 9 bases. J lost 3 bases, V lost 3 bases, and 7 bases had no gene match. Per germline, CDR1 SGHRS and CDR2 YFSETQ. The CDR3 runs 15 residues. CDR3 nucleotides: TGCGCCAGCAGCTCCGGGGGACAGGGCCTCTACGAGCAGTACTTC. This sequence encodes CASSSGGQGLYEQYF. Full variable domain (outside the CDR3, taken from reference TRBV5-1 and TRBJ2-7): KAGVTQTPRYLIKTRGQQVTLSCSPISGHRSVSWYQQTPGQGLQFLFEYFSETQRNKGNFPGRFSGRQFSNSRSEMNVSTLELGDSALYLCASSSGGQGLYEQYFGPGTRLTVT.

This chain connects TRBV28 to TRBJ1-2; 8 bases map to TRBD1. Germline assignment: CDR1 MDHEN and CDR2 SYDVKM. V lost 5 bases, J lost 6 bases, and 5 bases stayed unmatched. This CDR3 has 13 amino acids. Here the CDR3 reads CASSGDRINGYTF. In nucleotides, the CDR3 is TGTGCCAGCAGTGGGGACAGGATCAATGGCTACACCTTC.

The CDR3 DNA follows: TGTGCCAGCAGTGTACGGTCCTATGGCTACACCTTC. Translation gives CASSVRSYGYTF. The chain employs TRBV2 and TRBJ1-2; D gene uncertain. Trimming cost V 4 bases and J 4 bases, with 7 bases left between them. CDR3 size: 12 residues. Germline V CDR1 and CDR2: SNHLY, FYNNEI.

The rearrangement joins TRBV7-8 to TRBJ2-7; TRBD1 agrees at 10 bases. Germline assignment: CDR1 SGHVS and CDR2 FQNEAQ. The CDR3 is 14 amino acids. The V and J ends lost 4 bases and 7 bases, in that order; junction bases with no gene match: 7. The CDR3 sequence is CASSYARTGGEQYF. The CDR3 DNA reads as TGTGCCAGCAGCTACGCGCGGACAGGGGGGGAGCAGTACTTC. The full variable domain, in which reference TRBV7-8 and TRBJ2-7 provide the parts outside the CDR3, is GAGVSQSPRYKVAKRGQDVALRCDPISGHVSLFWYQQALGQGPEFLTYFQNEAQLDKSGLPSDRFFAERPEGSVSTLKIQRTQQEDSAVYLCASSYARTGGEQYFGPGTRLTVT.

This clone showed up just a few times. The chain recombines TRBV4-1 with TRBJ1-2, with 9 bases fitting TRBD1. The CDR3 has 15 residues. V dropped 1 base and J dropped 8; count of bases not matched to a gene: 8. Germline CDR1 MGHRA, CDR2 YSYEKL. The CDR3 protein is CASSQAWTGASGYTF. CDR3 bases: TGCGCCAGCAGCCAAGCCTGGACAGGGGCGAGCGGCTACACCTTC.

This clone was detected only a few times. The chain couples TRBV5-1 to TRBJ2-7; TRBD1 agrees at 9 bases. This CDR3 is built from 14 residues. The germline V gene encodes CDR1 SGHRS and CDR2 YFSETQ. Trimming at V came to 0 bases and at J to 6 bases, leaving 4 bases not matched to a gene. The CDR3 spells CASSLVGTGSEQYF. Written as DNA, the CDR3 is TGCGCCAGCAGCTTGGTTGGGACAGGGAGCGAGCAGTACTTC.

V is TRBV7-2 and J is TRBJ2-6; 7 bases map to TRBD2. The CDR3 consists of 16 residues. After removal of 6 bases from V and 1 base from J, the junction contained 6 bases not matched to a gene. Germline V gene lookup returns CDR1 SGHTA and CDR2 FQGNSA. The CDR3 region has the DNA TGTGCCAGCAGACGAGCAGCGGGGTCTGGGGCCAACGTCCTGACTTTC. Its translation: CASRRAAGSGANVLTF.

This rearrangement joins TRBV4-1 to TRBJ2-1, with TRBD2 as a possible D gene (6 bases). The CDR3 runs 14 residues. Germline assignment: CDR1 MGHRA and CDR2 YSYEKL. V lost 2 bases, J lost 12 bases, and 17 bases lay in between. The CDR3 spells CASSQYRIASVQFF. In DNA, the CDR3 is TGCGCCAGCAGCCAATATCGGATCGCTAGCGTGCAGTTCTTC.

For this clone: The same CDR3 is also encoded by other DNA sequences in this sample. The chain combines TRBV7-2 with TRBJ2-3; D remains ambiguous. CDR1 and CDR2 from the germline V gene are SGHTA and FQGNSA. V gave up 6 bases and J gave up 6 bases, with 7 bases separating them. The length of the CDR3 is 11 residues. CDR3 sequence (DNA): TGTGCCAGCAGTCCTCTGGATACGCAGTATTTT. This codes for CASSPLDTQYF.

This clone has only a few counts. Other nucleotide sequences from this sample produce the same CDR3. This CDR3 reads CASSPGQGYGYTF. CDR3 coding DNA: TGTGCCAGCAGTCCGGGACAGGGCTATGGCTACACCTTC. The chain joins TRBV28 to TRBJ1-2, with 9 positions matching TRBD1. Germline V gives CDR1 MDHEN, CDR2 SYDVKM. The CDR3 totals 13 residues. The V segment lost 5 bases and the J segment 4 bases; nucleotides outside the gene matches: 2.

The V call is TRBV7-9, the J call TRBJ2-5; 7 bases fit TRBD2. Per germline, CDR1 SEHNR and CDR2 FQNEAQ (reference sequence). The CDR3 totals 16 residues. J gave up 4 bases and V 3 bases, and 11 bases lay outside the gene matches. This chain's CDR3 is CASSFDSAGSGETQYF. The CDR3 DNA follows: TGTGCCAGCAGCTTCGACTCAGCGGGGAGTGGAGAGACCCAGTACTTC.

This chain connects TRBV5-4 to TRBJ2-5, with TRBD1 matching 7 bases. The CDR3 extends over 15 amino acids. Germline V gives CDR1 SGHNT, CDR2 YYREEE (reference sequence). The J segment lost 5 bases and the V segment lost 4 bases, leaving 11 bases of the junction unmatched. The DNA for the CDR3 is TGTGCCAGCAGCCCGACAGGGTCCTCAGTGGAGACCCAGTACTTC. It translates to CASSPTGSSVETQYF.

V and J are TRBV30 and TRBJ2-7; TRBD2 matches at 9 bases. The germline gives CDR1 GTSNPN, CDR2 SVGIG (reference sequence). The junction had 5 bases not matched to a gene; V was cut back by 4 bases and J by 4 bases. The CDR3 is 13 amino acids. CDR3 sequence reads: CAWKVSGSYEQYF. CDR3 bases: TGTGCCTGGAAGGTTAGCGGGAGTTACGAGCAGTACTTC.

The chain uses TRBV4-1 and TRBJ1-1, with unresolved D. Germline V gives CDR1 MGHRA, CDR2 YSYEKL. V was trimmed by 0 bases and J by 0 bases, leaving 5 bases between them. CDR3 length: 14 residues. The CDR3 nucleotides are TGCGCCAGCAGCCAAGATGGAGTGAACACTGAAGCTTTCTTT. The encoded protein is CASSQDGVNTEAFF.

This clone was counted a single time. The chain recombines TRBV5-1 with TRBJ2-7, with no clear D. Per the germline V gene, CDR1 is SGHRS and CDR2 is YFSETQ. V was trimmed by 5 bases and J by 4 bases, leaving 13 bases between them. The CDR3 loop spans 13 amino acids. The CDR3 DNA sequence: TGCGCCAGCAGGACCTTGACTCGGTACGAGCAGTACTTC. The encoded protein is CASRTLTRYEQYF. The whole variable domain, remainder taken from reference TRBV5-1 and TRBJ2-7, is KAGVTQTPRYLIKTRGQQVTLSCSPISGHRSVSWYQQTPGQGLQFLFEYFSETQRNKGNFPGRFSGRQFSNSRSEMNVSTLELGDSALYLCASRTLTRYEQYFGPGTRLTVT.

This clone appeared a few times. V gene TRBV11-2 combines with J gene TRBJ2-1; the D gene is possibly TRBD2 (7 bases). The germline CDR1 and CDR2 sequences are SGHAT and FQNNGV. V was trimmed by 5 bases and J by 4 bases, leaving 12 bases between them. The CDR3 sequence is 14 residues long. The CDR3 protein is CASSLRGGYNEQFF. CDR3 bases: TGTGCCAGCAGCCTAAGGGGGGGTTACAATGAGCAGTTCTTC.

A few counts support this clone. The chain links TRBV9 to TRBJ1-1; D remains ambiguous. Trimming shortened V by 1 base and J by 0 bases, and 4 bases separated the two germline ends. Germline V lookup: CDR1 SGDLS, CDR2 YYNGEE. The CDR3 extends over 13 amino acids. CDR3 sequence reads: CASSVLLNTEAFF. The CDR3 DNA is TGTGCCAGCAGCGTACTTTTGAACACTGAAGCTTTCTTT.

The chain uses TRBV18 and TRBJ2-7; D might be TRBD1 (5 bases). The CDR3 is 13 amino acids. CDR1 is KGHSH, CDR2 LQKENI, per germline. Trimming cost V 3 bases and J 4 bases, with 10 bases left between them. The chain's CDR3 is CASSPPGIYEQYF. The DNA of the CDR3 is TGTGCCAGCTCACCTCCAGGGATATACGAGCAGTACTTC.

This clone was counted between two and nine times. The chain's CDR3 is CATAPGGSDYGYTF. CDR3 in DNA: TGTGCCACCGCTCCAGGGGGCTCCGACTATGGCTACACCTTC. The V gene is TRBV15, the J gene TRBJ1-2; TRBD1 matches at 8 bases. The trim removed 8 bases at V and 3 bases at J, leaving 8 bases unmatched. Germline V gives CDR1 LNHNV, CDR2 YYDKDF (reference sequence). This CDR3 contains 14 residues.

V is TRBV7-9 and J is TRBJ1-1; 7 nucleotides match TRBD1. The V gene's germline CDR1 is SEHNR and CDR2 FQNEAQ (reference sequence). Trimming removed 0 bases from V and 5 bases from J; junction bases left unmatched: 3. This CDR3 contains 14 residues. For the CDR3, the DNA is TGTGCCAGCAGCTTAGCCAGGGGGTGGACTGAAGCTTTCTTT. Its translation: CASSLARGWTEAFF.

The chain joins TRBV5-4 to TRBJ2-1, with D tentatively TRBD2 (7 bases). CDR3 length: 16 residues. Trimming cost V 0 bases and J 6 bases, with 16 bases left between them. Germline CDR1 reads SGHNT; CDR2 reads YYREEE (reference sequence). The DNA of the CDR3 is TGTGCCAGCAGCTTGGGTGGGAGGGGGGCGTTCAATGAGCAGTTCTTC. Its protein is CASSLGGRGAFNEQFF.

This clone appeared a few times. The V call is TRBV29-1, the J call TRBJ1-1; no clear D. The V gene lost 7 bases and the J gene lost 0 bases, with 12 bases spanning the gap. CDR1 is SQVTM and CDR2 is ANQGSEA in the germline V gene. The CDR3 has 13 amino acids. The DNA of the CDR3 is TGCAGCGCATGCCCAGACATGAACACTGAAGCTTTCTTT. This codes for CSACPDMNTEAFF.